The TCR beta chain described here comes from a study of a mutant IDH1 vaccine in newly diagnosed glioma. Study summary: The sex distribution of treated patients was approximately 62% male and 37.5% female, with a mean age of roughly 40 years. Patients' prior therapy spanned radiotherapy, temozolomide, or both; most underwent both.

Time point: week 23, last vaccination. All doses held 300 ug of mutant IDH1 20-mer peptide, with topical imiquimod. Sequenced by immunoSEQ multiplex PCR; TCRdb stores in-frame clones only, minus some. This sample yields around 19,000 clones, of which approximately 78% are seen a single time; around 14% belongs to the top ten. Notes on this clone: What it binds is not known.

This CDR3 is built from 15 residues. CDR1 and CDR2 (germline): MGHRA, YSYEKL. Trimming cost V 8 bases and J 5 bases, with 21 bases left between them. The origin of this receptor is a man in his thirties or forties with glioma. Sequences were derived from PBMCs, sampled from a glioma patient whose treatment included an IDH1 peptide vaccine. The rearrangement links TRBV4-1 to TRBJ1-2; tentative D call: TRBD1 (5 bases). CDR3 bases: TGCGCCAGCCACCCAGACAGTTATTTTCTTTATGGCTACACCTTC. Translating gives CASHPDSYFLYGYTF.